This T cell receptor (beta chain) was retrieved from a study of blood T cell repertoires in COVID-19. As for the study in general: The United States, Italy and Spain provided the acute and convalescent COVID-19 samples. PBMCs, B-cell-depleted T cells, or T cells provided the cDNA or gDNA that made up the material.

Trimming removed 11 bases at V and 0 bases at J, with 8 bases between. This CDR3 region has 13 residues. Germline CDR1 reads MNHEY; CDR2 reads SVGAGI. Authors' processing steps: Estimation of nucleated cell counts was performed using reference gene primer amplification. Some clones are missing from TCRdb's copy, which holds only in-frame ones; the method was immunoSEQ multiplex PCR. V, J and clone size were drawn from that table, and D and trimming were deduced from the DNA. Here the sample spans about 150,000 clones, 80% being singletons. The source is a man in his 60s with acute or convalescent COVID-19. The sequencing input was peripheral blood. This rearrangement joins TRBV6-5 to TRBJ2-6; D gene uncertain. The CDR3 coding sequence is TGTGCCGGATCGGGCTCTGGGGCCAACGTCCTGACTTTC. Its protein is CAGSGSGANVLTF.